A single T cell receptor beta chain is shown here with its context. Time point meaning: blood at routine non-recurrence follow-up after resection. TCRs were sequenced from unsorted whole RNA of tumor, nontumor lung or PBMC. The CDR3 is 15 residues long. Germline CDR1 SGHTA, CDR2 FQGNSA. Trimming shortened V by 3 bases and J by 1 base, and 11 bases separated the two germline ends. Each CDR3 protein is one row after TCRdb ran MiXCR on the 5' RACE reads. Among fewer than 30,000 distinct CDR3 sequences, approximately 6% were seen once, and the ten largest hold around 23%. This entry comes from a study of spatial heterogeneity in lung cancer.

Sequencing used PBMCs, obtained at follow-up. This clonotype was obtained from a male donor with early-stage non-small cell lung cancer. The chain links TRBV7-2 to TRBJ2-3; D tentatively reads TRBD1 or TRBD2 (5 bases each). DNA of the CDR3: TGTGCCAGCAGCTTTGCCGGGGCGCGCACAGATACGCAGTATTTT. It is translated as CASSFAGARTDTQYF. The complete variable domain, with remaining parts taken from reference TRBV7-2 and TRBJ2-3, reads GAGVSQSPSNKVTEKGKDVELRCDPISGHTALYWYRQSLGQGLEFLIYFQGNSAPDKSGLPSDRFSAERTGGSVSTLTIQRTQQEDSAVYLCASSFAGARTDTQYFGPGTRLTVL.